The 20 T cell receptor beta chains listed next were all sequenced from one sample in a study of PD-1 blockade in classical Hodgkin lymphoma. Indicated time point: cycle 4 day 1 (C4D1), after around six weeks of nivolumab. In every patient, relapse followed autologous stem cell transplantation, while exposure to brentuximab vedotin differed. Magnetic depletion of unwanted cells isolated CD4+ T cells from thawed PBMCs. Sequenced by immunoSEQ multiplex PCR; TCRdb stores in-frame clones only, minus some. The table has tens of thousands of clones, 65% to 85% seen once. The material was CD4+ T cells from blood, obtained before the fourth cycle of nivolumab. These TCRs come from a human donor with classical Hodgkin lymphoma.

J is TRBJ2-3 and V is TRBV6-5; D call uncertain. V gave up 10 bases and J gave up 4 bases, with 15 bases separating them. CDR3 length: 13 residues. CDR1 and CDR2 (germline): MNHEY, SVGAGI. In nucleotides, the CDR3 is TGTGCCACGAAGCTGGTAGGGTCAGATACGCAGTATTTT. Translated, it gives CATKLVGSDTQYF.

This chain links TRBV6-4 with TRBJ1-1; weak D call: TRBD1 (5 bases). V lost 5 bases to trimming and J lost 3 bases, with 13 bases between them. The CDR3 sequence is 14 residues long. CDR1 and CDR2 (germline): MRHNA, SNTAGT. CDR3 DNA sequence: TGTGCCAGCAGTCGGTGGGGGGGGGACACTGAAGCTTTCTTT. Its translation: CASSRWGGDTEAFF.

Of note for this clone: The junction differs from germline at one of its ends, possibly a read error. The chain couples TRBV7-8 to TRBJ2-7; D is possibly TRBD1 or TRBD2 (5 bases each). Germline values: CDR1 SGHVS, CDR2 FQNEAQ. This CDR3 contains 13 residues. DNA for the CDR3: TGTGCCAGTTCAACAGAGGGGCAGACGCAATCACTCTTC. Amino acids: CASSTEGQTQSLF. Full variable domain (rest looked up from reference TRBV7-8 and TRBJ2-7): GAGVSQSPRYKVAKRGQDVALRCDPISGHVSLFWYQQALGQGPEFLTYFQNEAQLDKSGLPSDRFFAERPEGSVSTLKIQRTQQEDSAVYLCASSTEGQTQSLFGPGTRLTVT.

V usage is TRBV2 and J usage is TRBJ1-1; the D gene is possibly TRBD1 (6 bases). The germline V gene encodes CDR1 SNHLY and CDR2 FYNNEI. The V end lost 6 bases, the J end lost 1 base, and 12 bases lay between the germline ends. CDR3 length: 14 amino acids. CDR3 protein: CASRESGANTEAFF. In nucleotides, the CDR3 is TGTGCCAGCAGGGAATCAGGGGCGAACACTGAAGCTTTCTTT.

In this sample, this clone turned up a few times. The chain recombines TRBV6-6 with TRBJ2-7; D is unresolved. This CDR3 has 13 residues. Germline V gene sequence: CDR1 MNHNY, CDR2 SVGAGI (reference sequence). V was shortened by 2 bases and J by 0 bases, with 5 bases between the two germline ends. CDR3 bases: TGTGCCAGCAGTTACGAGAGCTCCTACGAGCAGTACTTC. Protein: CASSYESSYEQYF.

V gene TRBV6-5 combines with J gene TRBJ1-1; D possibly corresponds to TRBD1 (5 bases). Trimming shortened V by 2 bases and J by 7 bases, and 11 bases separated the two germline ends. The germline V gene encodes CDR1 MNHEY and CDR2 SVGAGI. This CDR3 has 13 amino acids. The CDR3 loop reads CASSYPGLNEAFF. The CDR3 DNA reads TGTGCCAGCAGTTACCCGGGACTGAATGAAGCTTTCTTT.

The rearrangement uses TRBV9 and TRBJ2-7; weak D call: TRBD2 (6 bases). The CDR3 loop spans 16 amino acids. Germline values: CDR1 SGDLS, CDR2 YYNGEE. V dropped 0 bases and J dropped 7 bases, with 20 bases sitting between them. The CDR3, as DNA: TGTGCCAGCAGCGTAGCTCTCGGGGGAGCTTCGAGGGAGCAGTACTTC. Translation: CASSVALGGASREQYF.

The J gene is TRBJ2-2, the V gene TRBV7-3; D is unclear. V was clipped by 0 bases and J by 3 bases, with 2 bases between them. Germline CDR1 is SGHTA and CDR2 is FQGTGA. The CDR3 consists of 13 residues. The DNA of the CDR3 is TGTGCCAGCAGCTTAACGGACACCGGGGAGCTGTTTTTT. It yields the protein CASSLTDTGELFF.

This rearrangement joins TRBV19 to TRBJ1-1; D might be TRBD1 (6 bases). This CDR3 has 17 amino acids. V gave up 3 bases and J gave up 0 bases, with 17 bases separating them. Looked up from germline, CDR1 is LNHDA and CDR2 is SQIVND (reference sequence). CDR3 sequence (DNA): TGTGCCAGTAGTATTTTCCTATCGACAGGCATGAACACTGAAGCTTTCTTT. This encodes CASSIFLSTGMNTEAFF.

The CDR3 spells CASSFAGASSYEQYF. CDR3 bases: TGCGCCAGCAGCTTCGCAGGGGCAAGCTCCTACGAGCAGTACTTC. The J gene is TRBJ2-7, the V gene TRBV5-1; D is possibly TRBD1 (6 bases). Germline CDR1 SGHRS, CDR2 YFSETQ. The CDR3 is 15 residues long. V was clipped by 2 bases and J by 0 bases, with 12 bases between them.

The chain recombines TRBV6-5 with TRBJ2-7, with a tentative D call TRBD1 (6 bases). CDR3 length: 15 residues. Germline CDR1 reads MNHEY; CDR2 reads SVGAGI. The V end was cut by 6 bases, the J end by 0 bases, with 15 bases between. CDR3: CASSDAGASSYEQYF. The DNA of the CDR3 is TGTGCCAGCAGCGACGCAGGGGCAAGCTCCTACGAGCAGTACTTC.

This clone occurred a few times. The rearrangement uses TRBV7-9 and TRBJ1-3, with 7 nucleotides matching TRBD1. Germline loops: CDR1 SEHNR, CDR2 FQNEAQ (reference sequence). The ends lost 5 bases at V and 4 bases at J; junction bases unmatched: 8. The CDR3 is made up of 15 amino acids. CDR3 sequence (DNA): TGTGCCAGCAGCCCGCGGACAGGCATCGGAAACACCATATATTTT. Protein: CASSPRTGIGNTIYF.

In DNA, the CDR3 is TGCGCCAGCAGCCCCAATAGCAGGGAGACCCAGTACTTC. This codes for CASSPNSRETQYF. This chain joins TRBV5-1 and TRBJ2-5; D is undetermined. Germline V lookup: CDR1 SGHRS, CDR2 YFSETQ. The CDR3 runs to 13 residues. V lost 4 bases and J lost 5, with 12 bases in between.

The CDR3 coding sequence is TGTGCTAGTGGTTTGGTACTAGGCAGGGGGACTGAAGCTTTCTTT. Translation: CASGLVLGRGTEAFF. The chain combines TRBV12-5 with TRBJ1-1; 7 bases agree with TRBD1. V lost 0 bases and J lost 5; bases outside the gene matches: 6. CDR3 length: 15 amino acids. Germline lookup yields CDR1 LGHNT and CDR2 FRNRAP. The full variable domain, with the rest looked up from reference TRBV12-5 and TRBJ1-1, is DARVTQTPRHKVTEMGQEVTMRCQPILGHNTVFWYRQTMMQGLELLAYFRNRAPLDDSGMPKDRFSAEMPDATLATLKIQPSEPRDSAVYFCASGLVLGRGTEAFFGQGTRLTVV.

The gene calls are TRBV5-1 and TRBJ2-7, with D possibly being TRBD1 (6 bases). Looked up from germline, CDR1 is SGHRS and CDR2 is YFSETQ. The CDR3 is 15 amino acids. V was clipped by 0 bases and J by 3 bases, with 13 bases between them. For the CDR3, the DNA is TGCGCCAGCAGCTTGGCCGTGGACAGCAACTACGAGCAGTACTTC. Amino acid sequence: CASSLAVDSNYEQYF.

The chain uses TRBV7-2 and TRBJ2-7; 8 bases match TRBD1. This CDR3 has 19 amino acids. Germline CDR1 is SGHTA and CDR2 is FQGNSA. J gave up 5 bases and V 0 bases, and 18 bases lay outside the gene matches. The CDR3 nucleotides are TGTGCCAGCAGCTTAGCGGGGGACAGGCTCCCCAACCTCTACAACGAGCAGTACTTC. Translated: CASSLAGDRLPNLYNEQYF.

This chain uses TRBV9 with TRBJ1-2; D unresolved. The CDR3 spans 14 residues. The germline CDR1 and CDR2 sequences are SGDLS and YYNGEE. V lost 0 bases, J lost 8 bases, and 14 bases lay in between. The CDR3 DNA is TGTGCCAGCAGCGTAGAAGCCAACCCAAGGGGCTACACCTTC. As protein: CASSVEANPRGYTF.

This chain joins TRBV18 and TRBJ1-4; weak D call: TRBD1 (6 bases). With 2 bases removed from V and 0 bases from J, the gap between germline ends came to 10 bases. Germline V CDR1 and CDR2: KGHSH, LQKENI. The CDR3 length is 16 residues. DNA of the CDR3: TGTGCCAGCTCACCATGGACAGTTGCAACTAATGAAAAACTGTTTTTT. Residues: CASSPWTVATNEKLFF.

The V and J genes are TRBV5-1 and TRBJ2-3; the D gene is possibly TRBD1 (5 bases). The CDR3 spans 15 residues. Trimming took 1 base from V and 4 from J, leaving 13 bases between them. In germline, CDR1 is SGHRS, CDR2 YFSETQ. The CDR3 sequence is CASSLQVQGADTQYF. In DNA, the CDR3 is TGCGCCAGCAGCTTGCAGGTGCAGGGCGCAGATACGCAGTATTTT.

This clone came up once. This chain joins TRBV5-1 and TRBJ2-7; TRBD2 aligns across 13 bases. This CDR3 contains 18 residues. J was trimmed by 2 bases and V by 0 bases; bases with no gene match: 8. Germline assignment: CDR1 SGHRS and CDR2 YFSETQ. CDR3: CASSLGERLAGGAYEQYF. The CDR3 coding sequence is TGCGCCAGCAGCTTGGGGGAAAGACTAGCGGGGGGAGCCTACGAGCAGTACTTC. The full variable domain, with the rest looked up from reference TRBV5-1 and TRBJ2-7, is KAGVTQTPRYLIKTRGQQVTLSCSPISGHRSVSWYQQTPGQGLQFLFEYFSETQRNKGNFPGRFSGRQFSNSRSEMNVSTLELGDSALYLCASSLGERLAGGAYEQYFGPGTRLTVT.